The T cell receptor (beta chain) under discussion was sequenced for a study of neoadjuvant nivolumab and ipilimumab in lung cancer. Study observations and caveats: A small number of samples were TCR sequenced.

Sequencing was performed with immunoSEQ multiplex PCR; in TCRdb, only in-frame clones are kept and a portion is missing. The sample lists some 26,000 clones, approximately 85% occurring once. This clone showed up just a few times. The target antigen is unknown. The V gene's germline CDR1 is LGHNT and CDR2 FRNRAP. The CDR3 is 17 residues long. J was trimmed by 0 bases and V by 3 bases; bases with no gene match: 10. The chain carries TRBV12-5 and TRBJ1-1; TRBD1 matches 7 bases. The sample was tumor tissue, taken after neoadjuvant nivolumab, alone or with ipilimumab, at or shortly before surgery. The sequence was obtained from an adult with non-small cell lung cancer. This chain's CDR3 is CASGFGTENFMNTEAFF. In DNA form, the CDR3 reads TGTGCTAGTGGTTTTGGGACAGAAAATTTCATGAACACTGAAGCTTTCTTT.